This TCR beta chain was retrieved from a study of T cells in Graves' hyperthyroidism and ophthalmopathy (dated by TCRdb to the late 2010s). Study-level background: Peripheral blood samples were taken at initial diagnosis, before any treatment was given. To identify TCR V-J signatures that set the groups apart, the researchers used a discovery cohort of more than 95 patients, made up of 40 to 45 with Graves' ophthalmopathy and 55 to 65 with stable Graves' hyperthyroidism. Prospective prediction of ophthalmopathy was tested in an independent validation cohort of 18 to 20 hyperthyroidism patients and some 17 patients who later progressed to ophthalmopathy. The approximately 95 discovery patients were divided at random into training and test sets in a 7:3 ratio. Thyroid tissue and blood T-cell repertoires from about six Graves' hyperthyroidism patients were also compared in the study. Following sampling, methimazole starting at 30 mg daily was given to hyperthyroidism patients, and high-dose intravenous methylprednisolone was given to ophthalmopathy patients. TCR Vbeta CDR3 sequencing of some 140 peripheral blood samples (under 45 ophthalmopathy, 75 or so hyperthyroidism and approximately 17 progressor patients) is reported in the paper.

V is cut back by 6 bases and J by 3 bases, with 7 bases in the junction unmatched. The CDR3, cysteine through phenylalanine, is 14 amino acids long. Kept here is only the CDR3 DNA, which spans 42 bases and is read in frame from base 1. For CDR1 and CDR2, the germline V gene lists MNHNS and SASEGT. Moderately to severely active disease, a Clinical Activity Score of at least 3, a NOSPECS grade of at least 4, and a duration under 3 months were present in ophthalmopathy patients. Exclusion was applied to patients with uncontrolled infections, other autoimmune diseases, pregnancy or lactation. Clinical symptoms, serum thyroxine and TRAb, thyroid ultrasound, and orbital computed tomography formed the basis for the diagnoses. PBMCs were isolated from about 9.2 ml of fresh peripheral blood by Ficoll-Paque density gradient centrifugation. Trizol reagent was used to extract total RNA, and RNA quality was then checked on an Agilent 2100 Bioanalyzer.

A note on this clonotype: No cognate antigen has been identified for it. The input lacks base qualities; no much larger clone sits a single base away.

Amplification of TCR beta CDR3 regions was carried out from RNA transcripts. The first round of RT-PCR for the TCR CDR3 was performed with the HTBI primer set and the Qiagen OneStep RT-PCR kit. Libraries were constructed in a second round of multiplex PCR, after which size selection and purification were performed. Sequencing of the libraries was done on an Illumina HiSeq2000 using paired-end 100 bp reads. As for the authors' bioinformatics: Raw data were processed with SOAPnuke, discarding reads with adapters, uncalled bases, mean Phred below 15, or no exact constant-primer or identifier match. COPE v1.2.5 was used to merge the high-quality paired reads, and each unique nucleotide sequence was defined as a clonotype. MiTCR v1.1 was used to align the clonotypes against IMGT TRBV, TRBD and TRBJ reference segments. Analysis was restricted to V-J combinations with a frequency above 0.0001, which covered 99.2% of repertoires. The TCS score was defined as the ratio of F50 (clonal expansion) to E x V (chaos), calculated using BLOSUM62-based TCRdist between CDR3 peptides within each V-J. Welch's t-statistics and random forest reduced 450 to 600 V-J features to some 14, which were used in a naive Bayes classifier (R e1071). The public reads were run again by TCRdb, first through fastp at Q25 and then through MiXCR, and only productive beta chains were kept. Rows are unified per CDR3 protein, each entry keeping the most common DNA and genes. V and J calls and clone size were set by TCRdb, not the authors. The sample includes about 380,000 distinct CDR3 sequences, with 18% observed a single time. Roughly two fifths of the sample is held by the ten biggest clonotypes.

Paper-wide results and their limitations: In validation, the model predicted progression to ophthalmopathy a median of about 5.9 months before onset, with roughly 70% sensitivity and 72.22% specificity. Sample size was not statistically predetermined, and investigators were not blinded to group allocation. A model built on a 13 V-J signature distinguished ophthalmopathy from stable hyperthyroidism, reaching 87.88% sensitivity and 81.08% specificity in cross-validation and 80%/75% in testing. Most expanded thyroid clonotypes (frequency above 0.001) were also detected in blood, suggesting blood repertoires may reflect thyroid immune responses.

The source material was blood. The rearrangement joined TRBV6-1 to TRBJ1-2; 7 nucleotides in the junction match TRBD1. The sequence came from a young man with Graves' ophthalmopathy. CDR3 reads: CASSITTGDYGYTF. The base sequence is TGTGCCAGCAGCATAACAACAGGGGACTATGGCTACACCTTC.